The entry below describes one TCR beta chain. What it recognizes is unknown. This sample was taken from a study of cytomegalovirus exposure and HLA in healthy donors. The V and J ends lost 3 bases and 9 bases, in that order; junction bases with no gene match: 7. This CDR3 spans 14 amino acids. Germline V CDR1 and CDR2: MNHEY, SMNVEV (reference sequence). The donors were part of the validation cohort, which consisted of more than 90 subjects and was separate from the first cohort of about 720 subjects. Findings of the study overall: The tendency of first-cohort TCR clusters to co-occur in the 120 or so validation repertoires was identified by a subsequent analysis. The investigators catalogued 164 TCR beta chains as cytomegalovirus-associated. The classifier, whose performance was assessed in both the original and validation cohorts, reportedly diagnosed cytomegalovirus status with high specificity and sensitivity.

Produced via immunoSEQ multiplex PCR; TCRdb's table is partial and in-frame only. Of about 280,000 clones listed, 88% were seen once; the top ten hold over 0.85%. The sequenced sample was PBMCs. The TCR comes from a woman aged 18-29 years in good health and CMV-seronegative. This chain connects TRBV27 to TRBJ2-1; the match to TRBD2 covers 8 bases. The CDR3: CASSFGTSSSEQFF. As DNA, the CDR3 is TGTGCCAGCAGTTTCGGGACTAGTTCCAGTGAGCAGTTCTTC.